The sequence of this TCR beta chain was determined in a study of cytomegalovirus exposure and HLA in healthy donors. Regarding the study as a whole: Solely CMV serostatus was available to characterize immune exposure. Rarity marked most TCR sequences, yet some public TCRs occurred in many donors.

Use of 60 Vbeta and 13 Jbeta primers characterized the PCR. TCRdb's table, derived via immunoSEQ multiplex PCR, lists solely in-frame clones and lacks some. The data hold roughly 95,000 clones, with less than 85% observed a single time. Trimming left V 5 bases short and J 2 bases short, with 7 bases between. Germline-derived CDR1 and CDR2 are LGHNT and FRNRAP. This CDR3 contains 13 residues. A word on this clone: What it binds is unknown.

The sequencing sample was made of PBMCs. The chain has TRBV12-5 and TRBJ1-3; a possible D gene is TRBD1 (6 bases). This clonotype was sampled from a man aged 30 to 39 in good health and CMV-seropositive. CDR3 loop: CASGGQTGNTIYF. The CDR3 nucleotides read TGTGCTAGTGGTGGACAGACTGGAAACACCATATATTTT.